This T cell receptor beta chain was obtained from a study of T cells in Graves' hyperthyroidism and ophthalmopathy. Germline CDR1 MNHEY, CDR2 SMNVEV (reference sequence). The V and J ends lost 6 bases and 3 bases respectively, with 21 bases between them. CDR3 length: 16 residues. This clonotype came up many times. RNA transcripts served as the template for amplifying TCR beta CDR3 regions. A first-round RT-PCR of the TCR CDR3 used the HTBI primer set. MiXCR, applied by TCRdb to the multiplex PCR reads, yields one record per CDR3 protein. The sample includes more than 600,000 distinct CDR3 sequences, less than 20% of them seen just once.

The sequenced sample consisted of blood. This TCR came from a man in his late teens or twenties with Graves' hyperthyroidism. The J gene is TRBJ2-7, the V gene TRBV27; D perhaps matches TRBD2 (6 bases). CDR3 coding DNA: TGTGCCAGCAGGACCCGAATGGCGGGACCTCTCTACGAGCAGTACTTC. Its translation is CASRTRMAGPLYEQYF.